These T cell receptor beta chains were read from a single sample in a study of blood T cell repertoires in COVID-19. Profiling relied on immunoSEQ multiplex PCR, and the TCRdb table lists in-frame clones only, not all of them. The table has roughly 250,000 clones, approximately 86% seen once. Material: PBMCs or T cells enriched from blood (not recorded which). These receptors came from a woman between 40 and 55 years old with acute COVID-19. Each CDR3 is given with its conserved first and last residue. D genes are given only for firm matches. Clone size is given for some rows only: seen once, a few or many times, or a class if the clone is expanded.

J gene: TRBJ2-4
clone size: -
D gene: -
V gene: TRBV2
CDR3 protein: CASRVDMTNIQYF
CDR3 DNA: TGTGCCAGCAGAGTGGACATGACTAACATTCAGTACTTC

J gene: TRBJ2-1
clone size: -
D gene: TRBD2
V gene: TRBV5-1
CDR3 protein: CASSWGGVSYNEQFF
CDR3 DNA: TGCGCCAGCAGCTGGGGAGGGGTTTCCTACAATGAGCAGTTCTTC

J gene: TRBJ1-2
clone size: -
D gene: -
V gene: TRBV15
CDR3 protein: CATSRADSYGYTF
CDR3 DNA: TGTGCCACCAGCAGAGCGGACAGCTATGGCTACACCTTC

J gene: TRBJ1-2
clone size: -
D gene: TRBD1
V gene: TRBV20-1
CDR3 protein: CSASHRGYGYTF
CDR3 DNA: TGCAGTGCTAGTCACAGGGGCTATGGCTACACCTTC

J gene: TRBJ1-2
clone size: -
D gene: TRBD1
V gene: TRBV19
CDR3 protein: CASSRGQGAESYGYTF
CDR3 DNA: TGTGCCAGTAGTAGGGGGCAGGGGGCGGAGAGCTATGGCTACACCTTC

J gene: TRBJ2-3
clone size: -
D gene: -
V gene: TRBV5-6
CDR3 protein: CASSLGLTDTQYF
CDR3 DNA: TGTGCCAGCAGCTTAGGACTCACAGATACGCAGTATTTT

J gene: TRBJ1-2
clone size: -
D gene: -
V gene: TRBV21-1
CDR3 protein: CASSKVRPRGYGYTF
CDR3 DNA: TGTGCCAGCAGCAAAGTACGGCCTCGGGGCTATGGCTACACCTTC

J gene: TRBJ2-7
clone size: -
D gene: -
V gene: TRBV5-4
CDR3 protein: CAGYQGGPSGEQYF
CDR3 DNA: TGTGCCGGCTACCAAGGCGGCCCATCGGGAGAGCAGTACTTC

J gene: TRBJ2-3
clone size: once
D gene: TRBD2
V gene: TRBV19
CDR3 protein: CASKLAGEAVTDTQYF
CDR3 DNA: TGTGCCAGCAAGTTAGCGGGGGAGGCAGTCACAGATACGCAGTATTTT

J gene: TRBJ2-5
clone size: -
D gene: -
V gene: TRBV7-3
CDR3 protein: CASSLSGIETQYF
CDR3 DNA: TGTGCCAGCAGCTTATCGGGAATAGAGACCCAGTACTTC

J gene: TRBJ2-7
clone size: -
D gene: -
V gene: TRBV6-5
CDR3 protein: CASSYSGRTSYEQYF
CDR3 DNA: TGTGCCAGCAGTTACTCGGGCAGGACATCCTACGAGCAGTACTTC

J gene: TRBJ2-3
clone size: -
D gene: -
V gene: TRBV5-1
CDR3 protein: CASSTTSTDTQYF
CDR3 DNA: TGCGCCAGCAGCACGACTAGCACAGATACGCAGTATTTT

J gene: TRBJ2-3
clone size: once
D gene: TRBD2
V gene: TRBV5-1
CDR3 protein: CASSFLAGGGTDTQYF
CDR3 DNA: TGCGCCAGCAGCTTCCTAGCGGGAGGGGGAACAGATACGCAGTATTTT

J gene: TRBJ2-7
clone size: -
D gene: -
V gene: TRBV5-1
CDR3 protein: CASSSDSSYEQYF
CDR3 DNA: TGCGCCAGCAGCTCGGACTCCTCCTACGAGCAGTACTTC

J gene: TRBJ2-2
clone size: -
D gene: TRBD2
V gene: TRBV7-2
CDR3 protein: CASSPWRGGSNTGELFF
CDR3 DNA: TGTGCCAGCAGCCCATGGCGGGGCGGGAGTAACACCGGGGAGCTGTTTTTT

J gene: TRBJ1-2
clone size: -
D gene: TRBD1
V gene: TRBV12-3/TRBV12-4
CDR3 protein: CASSLGTGYGYTF
CDR3 DNA: TGTGCCAGCAGTTTAGGGACAGGGTATGGCTACACCTTC

J gene: TRBJ2-5
clone size: -
D gene: -
V gene: TRBV7-9
CDR3 protein: CASRGQGEETQYF
CDR3 DNA: TGTGCCAGCAGGGGGCAGGGTGAAGAGACCCAGTACTTC

J gene: TRBJ2-1
clone size: -
D gene: TRBD2
V gene: TRBV4-2
CDR3 protein: CASSYRTSGSLDNEQFF
CDR3 DNA: TGTGCCAGCAGCTACCGGACTAGCGGGAGTTTAGACAATGAGCAGTTCTTC

J gene: TRBJ1-3
clone size: -
D gene: -
V gene: TRBV18
CDR3 protein: CASSPGLNSGNTIYF
CDR3 DNA: TGTGCCAGCTCACCAGGACTAAACTCTGGAAACACCATATATTTT

J gene: TRBJ2-7
clone size: few
D gene: TRBD1
V gene: TRBV19
CDR3 protein: CASSTGTAGEQYF
CDR3 DNA: TGTGCCAGTAGTACCGGGACAGCCGGGGAGCAGTACTTC

J gene: TRBJ2-7
clone size: -
D gene: TRBD2
V gene: TRBV30
CDR3 protein: CACTPTSGMGDEQYF
CDR3 DNA: TGTGCCTGCACCCCTACTAGCGGGATGGGGGACGAGCAGTACTTC

J gene: TRBJ1-4
clone size: -
D gene: -
V gene: TRBV11-3
CDR3 protein: CASSLDPGTNEKLFF
CDR3 DNA: TGTGCCAGCAGCTTAGATCCGGGTACTAATGAAAAACTGTTTTTT

J gene: TRBJ2-1
clone size: once
D gene: -
V gene: TRBV5-4
CDR3 protein: CASSLRVSYNEQFF
CDR3 DNA: TGTGCCAGCAGCTTGAGAGTCTCCTACAATGAGCAGTTCTTC

J gene: TRBJ2-1
clone size: -
D gene: -
V gene: TRBV7-9
CDR3 protein: CASSTDASNEQFF
CDR3 DNA: TGTGCCAGCAGCACCGATGCGTCCAATGAGCAGTTCTTC

J gene: TRBJ2-3
clone size: -
D gene: -
V gene: TRBV11-3
CDR3 protein: CASSRKTDTQYF
CDR3 DNA: TGTGCCAGCAGCCGTAAAACAGATACGCAGTATTTT

J gene: TRBJ2-2
clone size: few
D gene: -
V gene: TRBV2
CDR3 protein: CASSGQGGNTGELFF
CDR3 DNA: TGTGCCAGCAGTGGGCAGGGGGGGAACACCGGGGAGCTGTTTTTT

J gene: TRBJ1-2
clone size: -
D gene: -
V gene: TRBV12-3/TRBV12-4
CDR3 protein: CASSNSEYGYTF
CDR3 DNA: TGTGCCAGCAGTAATTCCGAGTATGGCTACACCTTC

J gene: TRBJ1-1
clone size: -
D gene: TRBD1
V gene: TRBV12-3/TRBV12-4
CDR3 protein: CASRRQGWTEAFF
CDR3 DNA: TGTGCCAGCAGAAGACAGGGTTGGACTGAAGCTTTCTTT

J gene: TRBJ2-1
clone size: -
D gene: TRBD2
V gene: TRBV19
CDR3 protein: CASSMGRGGYNEQFF
CDR3 DNA: TGTGCCAGTAGTATGGGGAGGGGTGGCTACAATGAGCAGTTCTTC

J gene: TRBJ1-1
clone size: -
D gene: TRBD1
V gene: TRBV3-1/TRBV3-2
CDR3 protein: CASSQGQLNTEAFF
CDR3 DNA: TGTGCCAGCAGCCAGGGACAGCTTAACACTGAAGCTTTCTTT

J gene: TRBJ2-2
clone size: -
D gene: -
V gene: TRBV29-1
CDR3 protein: CSVEDPGNGELFF
CDR3 DNA: TGCAGCGTTGAAGATCCGGGAAACGGGGAGCTGTTTTTT

J gene: TRBJ2-2
clone size: -
D gene: -
V gene: TRBV9
CDR3 protein: CASSSSRVSGPTGELFF
CDR3 DNA: TGTGCCAGCAGCTCCTCAAGGGTCAGCGGGCCCACCGGGGAGCTGTTTTTT

J gene: TRBJ2-3
clone size: -
D gene: TRBD2
V gene: TRBV6-5
CDR3 protein: CASRFTSATLDTQYF
CDR3 DNA: TGTGCCAGCAGGTTTACTAGCGCAACGTTAGATACGCAGTATTTT

J gene: TRBJ2-1
clone size: -
D gene: TRBD2
V gene: TRBV29-1
CDR3 protein: CSVVTSGRGVYNEQFF
CDR3 DNA: TGCAGCGTTGTAACTAGCGGGAGGGGGGTCTACAATGAGCAGTTCTTC

J gene: TRBJ2-7
clone size: -
D gene: TRBD2
V gene: TRBV7-7
CDR3 protein: CASSSGLAGVYEQYF
CDR3 DNA: TGTGCTAGCAGCTCGGGACTAGCGGGAGTCTACGAGCAGTACTTC

J gene: TRBJ2-2
clone size: -
D gene: TRBD2
V gene: TRBV7-9
CDR3 protein: CASRASGRHLNTGELFF
CDR3 DNA: TGTGCCAGCAGGGCTAGCGGGAGGCATCTGAACACCGGGGAGCTGTTTTTT

J gene: TRBJ2-3
clone size: -
D gene: TRBD1
V gene: TRBV19
CDR3 protein: CASSRRTGPDTQYF
CDR3 DNA: TGTGCCAGTAGCCGACGGACAGGGCCCGATACGCAGTATTTT

J gene: TRBJ1-1
clone size: -
D gene: TRBD1
V gene: TRBV2
CDR3 protein: CASSTGPTGAEAFF
CDR3 DNA: TGTGCCAGCAGTACAGGACCTACAGGGGCTGAAGCTTTCTTT

J gene: TRBJ2-1
clone size: -
D gene: TRBD2
V gene: TRBV19
CDR3 protein: CASSIGLAGGKGEQFF
CDR3 DNA: TGTGCCAGTAGTATAGGTCTAGCGGGAGGGAAGGGTGAGCAGTTCTTC

J gene: TRBJ2-2
clone size: -
D gene: -
V gene: TRBV9
CDR3 protein: CASSVAGNAGELFF
CDR3 DNA: TGTGCCAGCAGCGTAGCAGGGAACGCCGGGGAGCTGTTTTTT

J gene: TRBJ1-3
clone size: -
D gene: TRBD1
V gene: TRBV30
CDR3 protein: CAWSEPGQSKIISGNTIYF
CDR3 DNA: TGTGCCTGGAGTGAGCCGGGACAGAGCAAAATTATCTCTGGAAACACCATATATTTT

J gene: TRBJ1-4
clone size: -
D gene: TRBD1
V gene: TRBV11-2
CDR3 protein: CASSLPQGGNEKLFF
CDR3 DNA: TGTGCCAGCAGCTTACCACAGGGGGGAAATGAAAAACTGTTTTTT

J gene: TRBJ2-7
clone size: -
D gene: TRBD2
V gene: TRBV7-2
CDR3 protein: CASRSPGLPYEQYF
CDR3 DNA: TGTGCCAGCAGGTCGCCGGGACTACCTTACGAGCAGTACTTC

J gene: TRBJ1-6
clone size: -
D gene: -
V gene: TRBV6-4
CDR3 protein: CASSRAAGANSPLHF
CDR3 DNA: TGTGCCAGCAGTCGGGCCGCGGGGGCCAATTCACCCCTCCACTTT

J gene: TRBJ2-1
clone size: -
D gene: -
V gene: TRBV5-1
CDR3 protein: CASRRGRDQPWDEQFF
CDR3 DNA: TGCGCCAGCCGCCGCGGGCGGGATCAGCCTTGGGATGAGCAGTTCTTC

J gene: TRBJ2-5
clone size: -
D gene: TRBD2
V gene: TRBV7-2
CDR3 protein: CASSLAGGAGLQETQYF
CDR3 DNA: TGTGCCAGCAGCTTAGCGGGGGGAGCGGGGTTGCAAGAGACCCAGTACTTC

J gene: TRBJ2-7
clone size: -
D gene: TRBD2
V gene: TRBV13
CDR3 protein: CASSRASGAYEQYF
CDR3 DNA: TGTGCCAGCAGTCGCGCTAGCGGCGCCTACGAGCAGTACTTC

J gene: TRBJ2-2
clone size: -
D gene: -
V gene: TRBV7-9
CDR3 protein: CASSSGVAGELFF
CDR3 DNA: TGTGCCAGCAGCTCCGGGGTGGCCGGGGAGCTGTTTTTT